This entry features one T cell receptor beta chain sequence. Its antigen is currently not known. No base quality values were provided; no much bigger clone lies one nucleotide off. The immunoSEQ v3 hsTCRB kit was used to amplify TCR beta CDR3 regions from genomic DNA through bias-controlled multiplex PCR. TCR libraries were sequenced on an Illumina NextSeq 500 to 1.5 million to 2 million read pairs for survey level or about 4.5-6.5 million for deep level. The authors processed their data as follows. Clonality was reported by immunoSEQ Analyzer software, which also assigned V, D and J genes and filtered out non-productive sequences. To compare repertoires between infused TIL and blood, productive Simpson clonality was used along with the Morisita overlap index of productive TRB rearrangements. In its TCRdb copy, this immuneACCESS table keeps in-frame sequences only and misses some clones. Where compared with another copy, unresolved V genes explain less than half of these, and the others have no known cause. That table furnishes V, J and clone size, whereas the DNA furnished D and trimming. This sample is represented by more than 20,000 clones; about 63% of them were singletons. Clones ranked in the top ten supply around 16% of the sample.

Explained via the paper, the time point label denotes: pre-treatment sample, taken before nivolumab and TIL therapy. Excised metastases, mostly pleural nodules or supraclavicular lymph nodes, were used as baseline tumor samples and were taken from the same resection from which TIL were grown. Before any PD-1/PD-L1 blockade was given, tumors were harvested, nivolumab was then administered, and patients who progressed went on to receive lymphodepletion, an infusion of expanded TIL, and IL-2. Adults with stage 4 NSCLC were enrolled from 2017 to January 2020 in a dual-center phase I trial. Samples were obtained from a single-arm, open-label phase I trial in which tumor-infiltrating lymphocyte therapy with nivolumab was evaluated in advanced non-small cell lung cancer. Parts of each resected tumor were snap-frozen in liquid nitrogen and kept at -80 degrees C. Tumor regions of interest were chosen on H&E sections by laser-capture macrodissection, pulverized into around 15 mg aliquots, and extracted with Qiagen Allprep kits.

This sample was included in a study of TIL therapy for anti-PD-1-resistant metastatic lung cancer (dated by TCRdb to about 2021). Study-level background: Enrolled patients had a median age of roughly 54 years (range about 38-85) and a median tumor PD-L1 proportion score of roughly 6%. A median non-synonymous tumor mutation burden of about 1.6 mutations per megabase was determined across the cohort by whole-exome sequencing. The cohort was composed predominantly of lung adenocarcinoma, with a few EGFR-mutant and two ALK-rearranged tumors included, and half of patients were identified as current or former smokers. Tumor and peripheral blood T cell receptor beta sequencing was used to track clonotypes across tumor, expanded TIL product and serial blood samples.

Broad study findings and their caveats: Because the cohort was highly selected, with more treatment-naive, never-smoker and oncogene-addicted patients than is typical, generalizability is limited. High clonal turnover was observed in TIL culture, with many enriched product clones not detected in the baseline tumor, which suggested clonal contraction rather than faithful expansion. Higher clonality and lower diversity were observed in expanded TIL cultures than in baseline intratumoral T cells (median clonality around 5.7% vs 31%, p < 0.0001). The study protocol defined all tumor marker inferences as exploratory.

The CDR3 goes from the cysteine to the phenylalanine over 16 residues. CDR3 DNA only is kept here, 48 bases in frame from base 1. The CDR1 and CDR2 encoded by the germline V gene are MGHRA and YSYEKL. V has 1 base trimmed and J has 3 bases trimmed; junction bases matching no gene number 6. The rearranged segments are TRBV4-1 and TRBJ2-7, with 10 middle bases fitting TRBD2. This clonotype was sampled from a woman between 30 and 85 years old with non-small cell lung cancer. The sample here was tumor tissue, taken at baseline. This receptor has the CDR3 CASSQAAQREGYEQYF. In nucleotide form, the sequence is TGCGCCAGCAGCCAAGCGGCCCAGCGGGAGGGCTACGAGCAGTACTTC.